Presented here are 15 T cell receptor beta chains from one specimen sequenced in a study of blood T cells in healthy people across ages. Next came a second PCR, run for roughly 6 to 11 cycles, which used a sample-barcoded 5' primer along with a J-beta primer mix. MiXCR was run by TCRdb on the 5' RACE reads, yielding one entry per CDR3 protein. The data contain approximately 800,000 distinct CDR3 sequences, around 25% of them singletons. This same sample was also part of a study on T cells of mothers and their children.

Sequencing was performed on blood. These receptors originate from a boy younger than 18 in good health.

This clonotype was picked up a small number of times. J is TRBJ2-5 and V is TRBV4-2; 11 positions agree with TRBD1. The DNA end is more similar to TRBJ2-1, so the J call may be wrong. Germline loops: CDR1 LGHNA, CDR2 YNFKEQ. The CDR3 loop spans 13 amino acids. CDR3 DNA: TGTGCCAGCAGCCAGGGACAGGGGGATGAGCAGTTCTTC. As protein: CASSQGQGDEQFF.

This clonotype was counted a few times. J is TRBJ2-3 and V is TRBV15; D may be TRBD1 (5 bases). Between the trimmed V and J ends, which lost 0 bases and 0 bases, there was a span of 10 bases. This CDR3 spans 16 amino acids. Germline V CDR1 and CDR2: LNHNV, YYDKDF (reference sequence). Here the CDR3 reads CATSRDRPGSTDTQYF. The CDR3 nucleotides are TGTGCCACCAGCAGAGATCGGCCAGGGAGCACAGATACGCAGTATTTT.

Notes on this clonotype: One end of the junction is discordant with germline, which a read error may explain. CDR3 sequence: CASSGGVLLTKSIQYF. DNA for the CDR3: TGTGCCAGCAGTGGGGGCGTACTCCTGACCAAAAGCATTCAGTACTTC. The rearrangement links TRBV28 to TRBJ2-4, with a weak D call TRBD1 (6 bases). There are 16 residues in the CDR3. In germline, CDR1 is MDHEN, CDR2 SYDVKM.

Comments on this clonotype: The junction departs from the called germline gene at one end, perhaps through a read error. The chain links TRBV16 to TRBJ1-2; 8 nucleotides line up with TRBD1. The CDR3 is made up of 13 amino acids. Looked up from germline, CDR1 is KGHSY and CDR2 is FQNENV. CDR3 in DNA: TGTGCCAGCAGCCCCGGACAGGGCGGGGGCTGCACCTTC. This encodes CASSPGQGGGCTF.

The chain couples TRBV7-9 to TRBJ1-2; a possible D gene is TRBD1 (5 bases). Germline assignment: CDR1 SEHNR and CDR2 FQNEAQ (reference sequence). The CDR3 runs 13 residues. Trimming stripped 1 base from V and 12 bases from J, with 15 bases between. The CDR3 loop is CASSLVFGTSHTF. The CDR3 DNA reads as TGTGCCAGCAGCTTAGTTTTCGGGACCTCCCACACCTTC.

The chain links TRBV12-5 to TRBJ2-1; 8 nucleotides align to TRBD1. In germline, CDR1 is LGHNT, CDR2 FRNRAP. V gave up 1 base and J gave up 4 bases; unmatched junction bases: 3. CDR3 length: 15 amino acids. The CDR3 DNA reads TGTGCTAGTGGTTTGGGGGGACAGGCTTACAATGAGCAGTTCTTC. It yields the protein CASGLGGQAYNEQFF.

V is TRBV15 and J is TRBJ2-5; a weak D match, TRBD1 (5 bases). Per the germline V gene, CDR1 is LNHNV and CDR2 is YYDKDF (reference sequence). Trimming pared 1 base from V and 2 bases from J, leaving 11 bases between. The CDR3 extends over 15 amino acids. This CDR3 reads CATSRVLGQQETQYF. CDR3 coding DNA: TGTGCCACCAGCAGAGTGTTGGGGCAGCAAGAGACCCAGTACTTC.

This clonotype was seen more than once but under ten times. This sequence joins TRBV30 and TRBJ2-7, with D unclear. The germline V and J ends were trimmed by 1 base and 3 bases, with 7 bases remaining between them. CDR3 length equals 12 residues. Germline V gene data show CDR1 as GTSNPN and CDR2 as SVGIG (reference sequence). The CDR3 loop reads CAWSGKFYEQYF. CDR3 nucleotides: TGTGCCTGGAGTGGGAAGTTCTACGAGCAGTACTTC.

There are a few counts of this clonotype. The rearrangement links TRBV13 to TRBJ1-4; maybe TRBD1 (6 bases). The V and J ends lost 5 bases and 5 bases respectively, with 12 bases between them. The CDR3 has 14 amino acids. Germline V gene lookup returns CDR1 PRHDT and CDR2 FYEKMQ (reference sequence). The CDR3 spells CASSVRTENEKLFF. For the CDR3, the DNA is TGTGCCAGCAGCGTCCGGACAGAGAATGAAAAACTGTTTTTT.

V usage is TRBV18 and J usage is TRBJ1-2, with unresolved D. The V end was cut by 4 bases, the J end by 4 bases, with 16 bases between. Germline-derived CDR1 and CDR2 are KGHSH and LQKENI. This CDR3 has 15 residues. The CDR3 nucleotides read TGTGCCAGCTCACACGAGGTCTCGCGTTTCTATGGCTACACCTTC. It codes for CASSHEVSRFYGYTF.

This chain joins TRBV30 and TRBJ2-3; D perhaps matches TRBD2 (5 bases). V shed 0 bases and J shed 4 bases, with 23 bases lying between them. This CDR3 is built from 18 residues. Germline CDR1 GTSNPN, CDR2 SVGIG (reference sequence). CDR3 bases: TGTGCCTGGAGTGTACTGCGGACTCTCCCGTCCGGGGCAGATACGCAGTATTTT. This encodes CAWSVLRTLPSGADTQYF.

This clonotype was observed a handful of times. This chain uses TRBV6-1 with TRBJ1-3, with D hard to call. Germline lookup yields CDR1 MNHNS and CDR2 SASEGT. V lost 6 bases, J lost 0 bases, and 15 bases lay in between. CDR3 size: 16 residues. The CDR3 bases are TGTGCCAGCAGAACAGTACGTCTCGGCTCTGGAAACACCATATATTTT. Its translation is CASRTVRLGSGNTIYF.

The chain couples TRBV20-1 to TRBJ1-4; D might be TRBD1 (5 bases). This CDR3 has 15 amino acids. The germline V gene encodes CDR1 DFQATT and CDR2 SNEGSKA (reference sequence). V was clipped by 1 base and J by 8 bases, with 17 bases between them. The CDR3 protein is CSARGGPGTKEKLFF. The CDR3 DNA sequence: TGCAGTGCTAGAGGAGGTCCCGGGACGAAGGAAAAACTGTTTTTT.

The chain couples TRBV7-9 to TRBJ2-7; D might be TRBD1 (5 bases). V shed 1 base and J shed 0 bases, with 13 bases lying between them. The germline CDR1 and CDR2 sequences are SEHNR and FQNEAQ (reference sequence). CDR3 length: 16 amino acids. The CDR3 DNA sequence: TGTGCCAGCAGCTTAGAGCCCAGGGCCGCCTCCTACGAGCAGTACTTC. Protein sequence: CASSLEPRAASYEQYF.

This clonotype was counted only a few times. J is TRBJ2-3 and V is TRBV5-6, with 9 bases matching TRBD2. The germline CDR1 and CDR2 sequences are SGHDT and YYEEEE. The CDR3 covers 18 residues. Unmatched junction bases numbered 15, after V lost 5 bases and J lost 2 bases. The CDR3 bases are TGTGCCAGCAGAAGCCCGAAAAAGACTAGCGGATACACAGATACGCAGTATTTT. Protein: CASRSPKKTSGYTDTQYF.